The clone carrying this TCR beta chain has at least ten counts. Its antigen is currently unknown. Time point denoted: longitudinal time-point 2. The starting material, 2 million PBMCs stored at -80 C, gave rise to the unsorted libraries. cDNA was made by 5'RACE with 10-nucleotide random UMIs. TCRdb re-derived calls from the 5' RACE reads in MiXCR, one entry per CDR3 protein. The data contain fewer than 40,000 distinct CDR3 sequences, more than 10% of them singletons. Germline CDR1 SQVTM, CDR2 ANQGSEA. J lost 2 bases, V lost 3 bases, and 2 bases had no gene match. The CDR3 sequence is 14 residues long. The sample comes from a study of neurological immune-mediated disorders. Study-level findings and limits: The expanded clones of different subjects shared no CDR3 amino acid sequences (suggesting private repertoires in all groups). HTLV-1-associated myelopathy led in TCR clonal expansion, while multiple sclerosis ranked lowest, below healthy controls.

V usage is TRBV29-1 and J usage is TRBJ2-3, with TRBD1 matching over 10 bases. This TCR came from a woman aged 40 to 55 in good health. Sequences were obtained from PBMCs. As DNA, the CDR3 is TGCAGCGTTGAGGGACAGGGGATCACAGATACGCAGTATTTT. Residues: CSVEGQGITDTQYF.